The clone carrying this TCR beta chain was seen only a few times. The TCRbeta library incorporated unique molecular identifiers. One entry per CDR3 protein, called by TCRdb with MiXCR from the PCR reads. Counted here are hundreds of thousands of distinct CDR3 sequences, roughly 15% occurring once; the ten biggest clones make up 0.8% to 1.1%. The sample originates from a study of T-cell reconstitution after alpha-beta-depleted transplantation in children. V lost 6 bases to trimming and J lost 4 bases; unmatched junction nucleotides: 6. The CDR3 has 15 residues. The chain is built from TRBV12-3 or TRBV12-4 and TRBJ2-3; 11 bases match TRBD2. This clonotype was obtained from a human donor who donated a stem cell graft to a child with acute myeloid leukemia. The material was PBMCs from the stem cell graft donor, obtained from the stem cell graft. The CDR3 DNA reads TGTGCCAGCAGCCGACTAGCGGGGTTCCCAGATACGCAGTATTTT. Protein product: CASSRLAGFPDTQYF.